This entry lists 5 T cell receptor beta chains sequenced from one sample in a study of human T cells and chemical hapten exposure (dated by TCRdb to about 2021). Sample time point, as interpreted from the label and publication: healthy volunteer bleed at 2 weeks. Unfractionated whole blood was collected in Tempus Blood RNA tubes, and total RNA was extracted from that blood. The receptor library was made with RACE. Sequencing relied on a NextSeq 500. Clones were called with MiXCR by TCRdb after fastp trimmed the public reads at Q25, and only in-frame beta chains were retained. One record per CDR3 amino acid sequence lists the most common genes and DNA. The sample has some 50,000 distinct CDR3 sequences on record, around 4.1% of them singletons. The ten largest account for under 2% of the sample. Sequenced material: whole blood. The receptors were sampled from a female donor in good health. Some clones in this sample may be carry-over from other donors' samples.

In its sample, this clonotype was seen many times. The CDR3 protein is CASRPRTGTGANVLTF. As DNA, the CDR3 is TGTGCCAGCAGACCCCGGACAGGGACTGGGGCCAACGTCCTGACTTTC. The chain carries TRBV12-3 or TRBV12-4 and TRBJ2-6; TRBD1 matches at 8 bases. Germline trimming cut 6 bases from V and 2 bases from J; bases unmatched to any gene: 6. The CDR3 extends over 16 amino acids.

This clonotype was observed many times. The chain employs TRBV20-1 and TRBJ2-3, with 8 bases that match TRBD2. Germline CDR1 is DFQATT and CDR2 is SNEGSKA (reference sequence). The CDR3 is 15 residues long. V dropped 6 bases and J dropped 3; count of bases not matched to a gene: 11. CDR3 coding DNA: TGCAGTGCCGCCAGGCGGGGGGTAGGAACAGATACGCAGTATTTT. Encoded protein: CSAARRGVGTDTQYF.

This clonotype was observed a handful of times. The chain carries TRBV18 and TRBJ2-3; D call uncertain. The CDR3 consists of 14 residues. Trimming shortened V by 0 bases and J by 7 bases, and 11 bases separated the two germline ends. Germline CDR1 KGHSH, CDR2 LQKENI. The CDR3 loop is CASSPPIPGNTQYF. CDR3 in DNA: TGTGCCAGCTCACCACCCATTCCTGGAAATACGCAGTATTTT.

This clonotype was observed at least ten times. The chain uses TRBV4-1 and TRBJ2-3; tentatively, D is TRBD1 or TRBD2 (6 bases each). This CDR3 is built from 16 residues. Trimming pared 3 bases from V and 2 bases from J, leaving 15 bases between. CDR1 and CDR2 from the germline V gene are MGHRA and YSYEKL. CDR3 amino acids: CASSQIRGGLTDTQYF. CDR3 bases: TGCGCCAGCAGCCAGATCCGAGGGGGGCTCACAGATACGCAGTATTTT.

This clonotype has more than one count but fewer than ten. The chain recombines TRBV11-2 with TRBJ2-6; 15 nucleotides line up with TRBD2. The CDR3 is made up of 23 amino acids. Per germline, CDR1 SGHAT and CDR2 FQNNGV. J was trimmed by 0 bases and V by 5 bases; bases with no gene match: 17. The CDR3, as DNA: TGTGCCAGCAGCCCATGGCATCCGGGGACTAGCGGGGGGCCCCACTCTGGGGCCAACGTCCTGACTTTC. This gives the protein CASSPWHPGTSGGPHSGANVLTF.